These 31 T cell receptor beta chains came from one sample sequenced in a study of blood T cell repertoires in COVID-19. Generated by immunoSEQ multiplex PCR, the TCRdb table keeps only in-frame clones and is missing some. The sample consists of 80,000 to 100,000 clones, around 74% of them appearing once. Sequencing was done on a sample of peripheral blood. The receptors were gathered from a man aged 65 to 79 with COVID-19, enrolled during active disease.

This clone was recorded a few times. This chain links TRBV6-2 or TRBV6-3 with TRBJ1-2; D is perhaps TRBD1 (6 bases). This CDR3 is 12 amino acids long. CDR1 and CDR2 from the germline V gene are MNHEY and SVGEGT. The V gene lost 5 bases and the J gene lost 8 bases, with 12 bases spanning the gap. CDR3 bases: TGTGCCAGCAGTACAGGGACGTCAGGCTACACCTTC. It is translated as CASSTGTSGYTF.

This clone was counted a single time. V usage is TRBV14 and J usage is TRBJ1-2; tentative D call: TRBD1 (6 bases). The CDR3 sequence is 14 residues long. Per germline, CDR1 SGHDN and CDR2 FVKESK. Trimming cost V 6 bases and J 5 bases, with 16 bases left between them. CDR3 residues: CASSPMTGWYGYTF. DNA of the CDR3: TGTGCCAGCAGTCCTATGACAGGATGGTATGGCTACACCTTC.

This chain links TRBV19 with TRBJ2-3, with TRBD1 identical over 7 bases. Trimming cost V 10 bases and J 2 bases; bases outside gene matches: 9. Germline V gives CDR1 LNHDA, CDR2 SQIVND (reference sequence). The CDR3 runs 14 residues. In nucleotides, the CDR3 is TGTGCCACCAGACCGGGACAGCTCACAGATACGCAGTATTTT. Its protein product is CATRPGQLTDTQYF.

Regarding this clone: One junction end disagrees with the germline gene, perhaps due to a read error. The genes are TRBV7-7 and TRBJ2-2, with a possible D match to TRBD2 (6 bases). The length of the CDR3 is 15 residues. Germline values: CDR1 SSHAT, CDR2 FNYEAQ (reference sequence). Written as DNA, the CDR3 is TGTGCTAGCAGCTCGGCGGGGTTGAACACCGGGGAGCTGTTTTTT. Translating it yields CASSSAGLNTGELFF.

V is TRBV11-2 and J is TRBJ2-7; TRBD2 aligns across 11 bases. The CDR3 runs to 15 residues. Germline V gene sequence: CDR1 SGHAT, CDR2 FQNNGV. J gave up 3 bases and V 6 bases, and 7 bases lay outside the gene matches. The CDR3 sequence is CASREPGLAVYEQYF. DNA for the CDR3: TGTGCCAGCAGGGAACCGGGACTAGCGGTCTACGAGCAGTACTTC. Variable domain in full (rest from reference TRBV11-2 and TRBJ2-7): EAGVAQSPRYKIIEKRQSVAFWCNPISGHATLYWYQQILGQGPKLLIQFQNNGVVDDSQLPKDRFSAERLKGVDSTLKIQPAKLEDSAVYLCASREPGLAVYEQYFGPGTRLTVT.

The chain employs TRBV6-2 or TRBV6-3 and TRBJ1-5, with D perhaps matching TRBD1 (6 bases). CDR1 is MNHEY and CDR2 is SVGEGT in the germline V gene. V shed 4 bases and J shed 6 bases, with 10 bases lying between them. The length of the CDR3 is 13 residues. The CDR3 sequence: CASSWGRRQPQHF. DNA for the CDR3: TGTGCCAGCAGTTGGGGGCGGCGTCAGCCCCAGCATTTT.

The chain links TRBV2 to TRBJ2-3; TRBD1 matches 7 bases. There are 13 residues in the CDR3. With 10 bases clipped from V and 5 bases from J, the junction kept 9 bases outside the gene matches. The germline V gene has CDR1 SNHLY and CDR2 FYNNEI. The CDR3 coding sequence is TGTGCCAACGGACAGGCGCCTCTAGATACGCAGTATTTT. It is translated as CANGQAPLDTQYF. Full variable domain (missing parts from reference TRBV2 and TRBJ2-3): EPEVTQTPSHQVTQMGQEVILRCVPISNHLYFYWYRQILGQKVEFLVSFYNNEISEKSEIFDDQFSVERPDGSNFTLKIRSTKLEDSAMYFCANGQAPLDTQYFGPGTRLTVL.

This chain links TRBV30 with TRBJ1-1; no clear D gene. V was clipped by 0 bases and J by 4 bases, with 15 bases between them. The CDR3 extends over 15 amino acids. The germline gives CDR1 GTSNPN, CDR2 SVGIG (reference sequence). CDR3 bases: TGTGCCTGGAGTGTTGGGTATTCCACGGGCACTGAAGCTTTCTTT. Translation: CAWSVGYSTGTEAFF.

V usage is TRBV7-3 and J usage is TRBJ2-1, with 7 nucleotides matching TRBD2. In germline, CDR1 is SGHTA, CDR2 FQGTGA. The CDR3 loop spans 15 amino acids. With V trimmed by 5 bases and J by 1 base, 5 bases remained unmatched. CDR3 nucleotides: TGTGCCAGCAGCAAAATGGGGGGGTCCTACAATGAGCAGTTCTTC. It encodes CASSKMGGSYNEQFF.

The V gene is TRBV5-1, the J gene TRBJ1-3; TRBD1 matches at 7 bases. Germline V gene lookup returns CDR1 SGHRS and CDR2 YFSETQ. This CDR3 region has 15 residues. Germline trimming cut 4 bases from V and 0 bases from J; bases unmatched to any gene: 4. The chain's CDR3 is CASSLGTASGNTIYF. CDR3 DNA sequence: TGCGCCAGCAGCCTAGGGACAGCCTCTGGAAACACCATATATTTT. Combining the CDR3 with reference TRBV5-1 and TRBJ1-3 gives the whole variable domain KAGVTQTPRYLIKTRGQQVTLSCSPISGHRSVSWYQQTPGQGLQFLFEYFSETQRNKGNFPGRFSGRQFSNSRSEMNVSTLELGDSALYLCASSLGTASGNTIYFGEGSWLTVV.

J is TRBJ1-2 and V is TRBV3-1 (or the pseudogene TRBV3-2); 8 bases match TRBD1. Trimming at V came to 4 bases and at J to 5 bases, leaving 6 bases not matched to a gene. Germline V gene lookup returns CDR1 LGHDT and CDR2 YNNKEL (reference sequence). The CDR3 runs 14 residues. The CDR3: CASSPDRDTYGYTF. In nucleotides, the CDR3 is TGTGCCAGCAGCCCGGACAGGGATACTTATGGCTACACCTTC.

The chain recombines TRBV6-5 with TRBJ1-1; 12 nucleotides agree with TRBD1. The germline V gene encodes CDR1 MNHEY and CDR2 SVGAGI. V lost 2 bases, J lost 6 bases, and 4 bases stayed unmatched. The CDR3 is 15 amino acids. The CDR3 reads CASSYPGTGGSEAFF. In nucleotides, the CDR3 is TGTGCCAGCAGTTACCCCGGGACAGGGGGCTCTGAAGCTTTCTTT.

This clone is a singleton in its sample. J is TRBJ2-1 and V is TRBV11-1; 7 bases are a match to TRBD1. J was trimmed by 9 bases and V by 0 bases; bases with no gene match: 8. This CDR3 has 15 residues. Germline values: CDR1 SGHAT, CDR2 FQDESV (reference sequence). The CDR3 is CASSLARGGGGEQFF. CDR3 coding DNA: TGTGCCAGCAGCTTAGCGCGAGGGGGCGGAGGTGAGCAGTTCTTC.

The rearrangement links TRBV7-3 to TRBJ2-5, with 8 bases that match TRBD2. Germline lookup yields CDR1 SGHTA and CDR2 FQGTGA. The V and J ends lost 5 bases and 7 bases, in that order; junction bases with no gene match: 12. This CDR3 spans 15 amino acids. CDR3 sequence reads: CASSPGTRGFGTQYF. The CDR3 DNA sequence: TGTGCCAGCAGCCCCGGGACTAGGGGATTCGGGACCCAGTACTTC.

The sample holds a few counts of this clone. The chain uses TRBV30 and TRBJ1-2, with D uncertain. CDR1 and CDR2 from the germline V gene are GTSNPN and SVGIG (reference sequence). This CDR3 is built from 13 residues. V lost 0 bases, J lost 7 bases, and 12 bases lay in between. In DNA form, the CDR3 reads TGTGCCTGGAGTGTACGGGGAATAAGTGGCTACACCTTC. It translates to CAWSVRGISGYTF.

The rearrangement uses TRBV9 and TRBJ2-3; D is unresolved. Germline CDR1 and CDR2: SGDLS and YYNGEE. The CDR3 sequence is 12 residues long. V lost 4 bases to trimming and J lost 4 bases, with 7 bases between them. The CDR3 spells CASSLGADTQYF. The CDR3 DNA follows: TGTGCCAGCAGCCTAGGCGCAGATACGCAGTATTTT.

The chain uses TRBV6-2 or TRBV6-3 and TRBJ1-6; the D is unclear. The CDR3 sequence is 16 residues long. CDR1 is MNHEY, CDR2 SVGEGT, per germline. V was pared by 2 bases and J by 0 bases, with 8 bases between. The CDR3 sequence: CASSYERASYNSPLHF. The CDR3 DNA follows: TGTGCCAGCAGTTACGAAAGAGCCTCCTATAATTCACCCCTCCACTTT.

This chain joins TRBV29-1 and TRBJ2-7; D gene ambiguous. V lost 7 bases to trimming and J lost 7 bases, with 14 bases between them. The CDR3 extends over 11 amino acids. CDR1 and CDR2 (germline): SQVTM, ANQGSEA. CDR3 DNA sequence: TGCAGCGGACATTCGGATGGGGAGCAGTACTTC. Protein sequence: CSGHSDGEQYF.

The V gene is TRBV12-3 or TRBV12-4, the J gene TRBJ1-2; D unresolved. The CDR3 totals 13 residues. Trimming stripped 5 bases from V and 2 bases from J, with 9 bases between. The CDR3 sequence is CASSREHNYGYTF. CDR3 DNA: TGTGCCAGCAGTAGGGAGCACAACTATGGCTACACCTTC.

V and J are TRBV5-1 and TRBJ2-3; D is perhaps TRBD2 (5 bases). Germline V gene lookup returns CDR1 SGHRS and CDR2 YFSETQ. This CDR3 is 14 amino acids long. V dropped 4 bases and J dropped 6 bases, with 15 bases sitting between them. In DNA, the CDR3 is TGCGCCAGCAGCGGAGGAGTGCTGGTGGATACGCAGTATTTT. It specifies CASSGGVLVDTQYF.

The CDR3 region is CASSLPTAEDYEQYF. The CDR3 DNA follows: TGTGCCAGCAGCTTGCCAACAGCCGAAGACTACGAGCAGTACTTC. The V and J genes are TRBV5-6 and TRBJ2-7; unclear D gene. The V end lost 1 base, the J end lost 3 bases, and 14 bases lay between the germline ends. CDR1 is SGHDT, CDR2 YYEEEE, per germline. The CDR3 contains 15 residues.

The chain has TRBV3-1 (or the pseudogene TRBV3-2) and TRBJ2-7, with 15 nucleotides matching TRBD2. V shed 4 bases, J shed 7 bases, and the junction held 11 bases outside the gene matches. The CDR3 covers 17 residues. Germline V gene lookup returns CDR1 LGHDT and CDR2 YNNKEL (reference sequence). In DNA form, the CDR3 reads TGTGCCAGCAGCCGCGGGACTAGCGGGAGGATTCGCGGGGAGCAGTACTTC. It is translated as CASSRGTSGRIRGEQYF.

J is TRBJ2-1 and V is TRBV6-5; 8 bases agree with TRBD2. Looked up from germline, CDR1 is MNHEY and CDR2 is SVGAGI. The CDR3 sequence is 15 residues long. The V segment lost 0 bases and the J segment 8 bases; nucleotides outside the gene matches: 6. DNA of the CDR3: TGTGCCAGCAGTTACTCGGGGACTAGAAACGATGAGCAGTTCTTC. It encodes CASSYSGTRNDEQFF.

The chain has TRBV19 and TRBJ1-3; TRBD1 is a possible D gene (5 bases). The CDR3 extends over 17 amino acids. Germline-derived CDR1 and CDR2 are LNHDA and SQIVND (reference sequence). Trimming shortened V by 3 bases and J by 0 bases, and 15 bases separated the two germline ends. The CDR3 DNA follows: TGTGCCAGTAGTATTGGACAACTAATCCTCTCTGGAAACACCATATATTTT. This sequence encodes CASSIGQLILSGNTIYF.

This clone has just a few counts. The chain carries TRBV5-6 and TRBJ2-7, with 8 bases identical to TRBD1. With V trimmed by 4 bases and J by 3 bases, 6 bases remained unmatched. The CDR3 has 14 amino acids. Germline-derived CDR1 and CDR2 are SGHDT and YYEEEE. The DNA for the CDR3 is TGTGCCAGCAGCCGGGACAGGTATTTCTACGAGCAGTACTTC. This gives the protein CASSRDRYFYEQYF.

CDR3: CASSQTGTESNSPLHF. In DNA, the CDR3 is TGTGCCAGCAGCCAGACCGGGACAGAATCTAATTCACCCCTCCACTTT. This chain links TRBV4-2 with TRBJ1-6; TRBD1 aligns across 7 bases. CDR1 and CDR2 (germline): LGHNA, YNFKEQ. The ends lost 3 bases at V and 6 bases at J; junction bases unmatched: 8. This CDR3 comprises 16 residues.

This clone occurred a few times. The J gene is TRBJ2-1, the V gene TRBV30, with D perhaps TRBD2 (5 bases). V lost 0 bases and J 4 bases, leaving 7 bases between the germline ends. From germline, CDR1 is GTSNPN and CDR2 SVGIG (reference sequence). The CDR3 runs to 13 residues. The chain's CDR3 is CAWSVGSYNEQFF. The CDR3 DNA follows: TGTGCCTGGAGTGTGGGGAGTTACAATGAGCAGTTCTTC.

The V gene is TRBV27, the J gene TRBJ2-7, with D perhaps matching TRBD2 (5 bases). The CDR3 length is 16 residues. V was cut by 3 bases and J by 1 base, with 16 bases left in between. Germline V gene sequence: CDR1 MNHEY, CDR2 SMNVEV (reference sequence). In nucleotides, the CDR3 is TGTGCCAGCAGTTTTATGCCAGCGGCGCTTTCCTACGAGCAGTACTTC. Amino acids: CASSFMPAALSYEQYF.

This sequence joins TRBV7-6 and TRBJ2-1; D is perhaps TRBD2 (5 bases). The V and J ends lost 6 bases and 1 base respectively, with 13 bases between them. From germline, CDR1 is SGHVS and CDR2 FNYEAQ. The CDR3 contains 15 residues. CDR3 protein: CASSSFAGSYNEQFF. The CDR3 region has the DNA TGTGCCAGCAGTTCTTTTGCGGGTTCCTACAATGAGCAGTTCTTC.

This clone was recorded only once. The chain carries TRBV28 and TRBJ2-7; tentative D call: TRBD2 (6 bases). Germline CDR1 is MDHEN and CDR2 is SYDVKM. The CDR3 extends over 14 amino acids. Deletions cut 2 bases from V and 2 bases from J, with 10 bases between. CDR3 protein: CASSLSGPPYEQYF. The CDR3 nucleotides are TGTGCCAGCAGTTTAAGCGGGCCACCCTACGAGCAGTACTTC.

The sample holds a few counts of this clone. The chain joins TRBV9 to TRBJ2-1; 7 bases are shared with TRBD2. Per the germline V gene, CDR1 is SGDLS and CDR2 is YYNGEE. This CDR3 has 16 amino acids. Unmatched junction bases numbered 14, after V lost 4 bases and J lost 7 bases. CDR3 region: CASSSWGGTKYNEQFF. DNA for the CDR3: TGTGCCAGCAGCTCCTGGGGGGGGACTAAGTATAATGAGCAGTTCTTC. The whole variable domain, filled in from reference TRBV9 and TRBJ2-1, reads DSGVTQTPKHLITATGQRVTLRCSPRSGDLSVYWYQQSLDQGLQFLIQYYNGEERAKGNILERFSAQQFPDLHSELNLSSLELGDSALYFCASSSWGGTKYNEQFFGPGTRLTVL.